A single sample gave rise to the 3 T cell receptor beta chains below, sequenced in a study of identical twins. Each CDR3 protein is one row after TCRdb ran MiXCR on the 5' RACE reads. Counted here are some 600,000 distinct CDR3 sequences, just over 7% occurring once; the ten biggest clones make up around 1.6%. The data were also submitted as part of a second study, on yellow fever vaccine responses in identical twins.

The sample comprised PBMCs. These receptors were obtained from a young woman in good health.

This clonotype has ten or more counts. The rearrangement joins TRBV12-3 or TRBV12-4 to TRBJ2-5; the D gene could be TRBD1 or TRBD2 (5 bases each). CDR3 size: 15 residues. V shed 6 bases and J shed 3 bases, with 17 bases lying between them. The CDR3 here is CASSLYRDPKETQYF. In DNA form, the CDR3 reads TGTGCCAGCAGCCTCTATCGGGACCCCAAAGAGACCCAGTACTTC.

This chain links TRBV18 with TRBJ2-2, with 8 bases lining up with TRBD2. CDR3 length: 15 amino acids. Germline CDR1 reads KGHSH; CDR2 reads LQKENI. Trimming took 0 bases from V and 5 from J; bases not matched to a gene: 2. The CDR3: CASSPPSSGTGELFF. As DNA, the CDR3 is TGTGCCAGCTCACCACCGTCTAGCGGGACCGGGGAGCTGTTTTTT.

The chain uses TRBV20-1 and TRBJ2-7; the D is unclear. V was pared by 6 bases and J by 7 bases, with 13 bases between. CDR1 is DFQATT and CDR2 is SNEGSKA in the germline V gene (reference sequence). This CDR3 has 11 amino acids. The chain's CDR3 is CSARGFGEQYF. In nucleotides, the CDR3 is TGCAGTGCCCGAGGCTTTGGGGAGCAGTACTTC.